This TCR beta chain originates from a study of identical twins. Germline CDR1 is DFQATT and CDR2 is SNEGSKA (reference sequence). V lost 5 bases, J lost 3 bases, and 6 bases lay in between. The CDR3 covers 11 residues. In this sample, this clonotype turned up many times. Its cognate antigen is unknown. TCRdb analysed the 5' RACE reads with MiXCR anew, one entry per CDR3 protein. The sample holds about 250,000 distinct CDR3 sequences, 7.5% seen once. Notes on the study in general: Excess twin sharing in beta out-of-frame sequences was weaker. When twins shared out-of-frame alpha sequences, those sequences had excess low generation probability.

This sample also appeared in a second study, on yellow fever vaccine responses in identical twins.

The chain uses TRBV20-1 and TRBJ2-3, with D unclear. The sequencing input was CD8+ T cells sorted from blood. This TCR derives from a woman younger than 30 in good health. In DNA form, the CDR3 reads TGCAGTGCTCCAATGACAGATACGCAGTATTTT. Translation: CSAPMTDTQYF.